These 18 T cell receptor beta chains share one sample of origin, sequenced in a study of blood T cell repertoires in COVID-19. Only in-frame clones appear in the TCRdb table, and some are missing; sequencing was by immunoSEQ multiplex PCR. The data show about 200,000 clones, roughly 88% seen once. Sequenced sample: peripheral blood. These receptors originate from a man in his thirties or forties who had recovered from COVID-19.

This clone was seen a few times. The chain carries TRBV11-3 and TRBJ2-7; the D is unclear. Trimming cost V 5 bases and J 5 bases, with 16 bases left between them. The CDR3 sequence is 14 residues long. In germline, CDR1 is SGHNT, CDR2 YENEEA. The CDR3 is CASSDGWVGNEQYF. CDR3 bases: TGTGCCAGCAGCGACGGGTGGGTGGGTAACGAGCAGTACTTC.

The chain is built from TRBV4-2 and TRBJ2-5; 7 bases align to TRBD1. Germline CDR1 LGHNA, CDR2 YNFKEQ. The CDR3 contains 15 residues. V lost 4 bases and J lost 2; bases outside the gene matches: 7. Written as DNA, the CDR3 is TGTGCCAGCAGCCTGGGACAGACGACACAAGAGACCCAGTACTTC. It yields the protein CASSLGQTTQETQYF.

V and J are TRBV5-1 and TRBJ2-7; no clear D gene. Germline CDR1 reads SGHRS; CDR2 reads YFSETQ. V was shortened by 0 bases and J by 2 bases, with 6 bases between the two germline ends. The CDR3 is 13 amino acids. This CDR3 reads CASSLDRTYEQYF. The CDR3 DNA follows: TGCGCCAGCAGCTTGGACAGAACCTACGAGCAGTACTTC.

The genes are TRBV19 and TRBJ1-2; unclear D gene. Deletions cut 7 bases from V and 4 bases from J, with 13 bases between. The germline V gene encodes CDR1 LNHDA and CDR2 SQIVND (reference sequence). CDR3 length: 13 residues. The CDR3 loop is CASTPERAYGYTF. The CDR3 region has the DNA TGTGCCAGTACCCCTGAGAGGGCCTATGGCTACACCTTC.

This rearrangement joins TRBV19 to TRBJ1-2; D may be TRBD1 (6 bases). This CDR3 comprises 14 residues. V lost 5 bases and J 7 bases, leaving 17 bases between the germline ends. Germline CDR1 is LNHDA and CDR2 is SQIVND (reference sequence). The chain's CDR3 is CASSPTDRRGGYTF. For the CDR3, the DNA is TGTGCCAGTAGTCCAACTGACAGGAGAGGTGGCTACACCTTC.

This clone was detected once. This chain uses TRBV6-2 or TRBV6-3 with TRBJ1-5; no clear D gene. V was shortened by 2 bases and J by 1 base, with 6 bases between the two germline ends. The CDR3 loop spans 14 amino acids. Germline CDR1 is MNHEY and CDR2 is SVGEGT. CDR3: CASSYSGSNQPQHF. CDR3 DNA sequence: TGTGCCAGCAGTTACAGCGGGAGCAATCAGCCCCAGCATTTT.

The CDR3 reads CASSRGRTEAFF. CDR3 nucleotide sequence: TGTGCCAGCAGCAGGGGGCGGACTGAAGCTTTCTTT. The J gene is TRBJ1-1, the V gene TRBV7-2, with TRBD1 identical over 7 bases. This CDR3 comprises 12 residues. J lost 5 bases, V lost 5 bases, and 2 bases had no gene match. Germline V CDR1 and CDR2: SGHTA, FQGNSA.

The gene calls are TRBV7-2 and TRBJ2-1; D not resolved. The V end was cut by 5 bases, the J end by 0 bases, with 5 bases between. Germline CDR1 is SGHTA and CDR2 is FQGNSA. The CDR3 contains 13 residues. CDR3 nucleotides: TGTGCCAGCAGCCGTAGCTCCTACAATGAGCAGTTCTTC. As protein: CASSRSSYNEQFF. Looking up the rest from reference TRBV7-2 and TRBJ2-1 gives the full variable domain: GAGVSQSPSNKVTEKGKDVELRCDPISGHTALYWYRQSLGQGLEFLIYFQGNSAPDKSGLPSDRFSAERTGGSVSTLTIQRTQQEDSAVYLCASSRSSYNEQFFGPGTRLTVL.

The rearrangement links TRBV6-2 or TRBV6-3 to TRBJ2-1; perhaps TRBD2 as D (6 bases). The germline V and J ends were trimmed by 4 bases and 4 bases, with 11 bases remaining between them. The CDR3 is made up of 14 amino acids. Germline CDR1 MNHEY, CDR2 SVGEGT. CDR3 nucleotide sequence: TGTGCCAGCAGTTTCCGGGGGAATTACAATGAGCAGTTCTTC. This translates into CASSFRGNYNEQFF.

The rearrangement uses TRBV6-6 and TRBJ2-2, with 7 bases lining up with TRBD1. This CDR3 has 14 amino acids. The germline gives CDR1 MNHNY, CDR2 SVGAGI (reference sequence). V shed 6 bases and J 6 bases; nucleotides not matched to a gene: 7. CDR3: CASSHRQGPGELFF. DNA of the CDR3: TGTGCCAGCAGCCACCGACAGGGACCCGGGGAGCTGTTTTTT.

This sequence joins TRBV30 and TRBJ1-1; D uncertain. Per germline, CDR1 GTSNPN and CDR2 SVGIG (reference sequence). V was cut by 4 bases and J by 2 bases, with 11 bases left in between. This CDR3 region has 13 residues. CDR3 DNA sequence: TGTGCCTGGATTACAGAGAGAAACACTGAAGCTTTCTTT. Translated: CAWITERNTEAFF.

This chain joins TRBV11-2 and TRBJ2-7; perhaps TRBD1 as D (6 bases). The germline gives CDR1 SGHAT, CDR2 FQNNGV. V was shortened by 5 bases and J by 4 bases, with 9 bases between the two germline ends. CDR3 length equals 12 residues. In DNA, the CDR3 is TGTGCCAGCAGCCCTCAGGGGTACGAGCAGTACTTC. Its translation is CASSPQGYEQYF.

The chain uses TRBV10-2 and TRBJ2-3, with 8 bases matching TRBD2. The V gene end was trimmed by 10 bases and the J gene end by 5 bases; junction bases not matched to a gene: 8. Per germline, CDR1 WSHSY and CDR2 SAAADI. The CDR3 extends over 13 amino acids. The CDR3 here is CATKTSGRDTQYF. CDR3 DNA: TGCGCCACCAAAACTAGCGGTAGAGATACGCAGTATTTT.

This clone appeared a few times. The chain employs TRBV5-1 and TRBJ2-3; D unresolved. V dropped 0 bases and J dropped 0 bases, with 5 bases sitting between them. CDR1 and CDR2 (germline): SGHRS, YFSETQ. The length of the CDR3 is 14 residues. The CDR3 nucleotides read TGCGCCAGCAGCTTGGAACTTAGCACAGATACGCAGTATTTT. Its protein product is CASSLELSTDTQYF. The full variable domain, its missing parts supplied by reference TRBV5-1 and TRBJ2-3, is KAGVTQTPRYLIKTRGQQVTLSCSPISGHRSVSWYQQTPGQGLQFLFEYFSETQRNKGNFPGRFSGRQFSNSRSEMNVSTLELGDSALYLCASSLELSTDTQYFGPGTRLTVL.

The V and J genes are TRBV4-1 and TRBJ2-1, with D tentatively TRBD1 (6 bases). Germline loops: CDR1 MGHRA, CDR2 YSYEKL. This CDR3 comprises 16 residues. Trimming cost V 1 base and J 4 bases, with 14 bases left between them. CDR3 sequence reads: CASSQARGPIYNEQFF. The DNA of the CDR3 is TGCGCCAGCAGCCAAGCCAGGGGTCCCATTTACAATGAGCAGTTCTTC.

The V and J genes are TRBV5-1 and TRBJ1-2, with 7 bases fitting TRBD1. Looked up from germline, CDR1 is SGHRS and CDR2 is YFSETQ. The junction had 13 bases not matched to a gene; V was cut back by 5 bases and J by 6 bases. The length of the CDR3 is 15 residues. The chain's CDR3 is CASSTDGQAVNGYTF. Here the CDR3 DNA reads TGCGCCAGCAGTACGGATGGACAGGCGGTTAATGGCTACACCTTC.

The chain carries TRBV4-2 and TRBJ2-3, with D possibly being TRBD2 (7 bases). This CDR3 has 17 residues. Trimming cost V 0 bases and J 0 bases, with 13 bases left between them. Germline CDR1 reads LGHNA; CDR2 reads YNFKEQ. The CDR3 DNA sequence: TGTGCCAGCAGCCAAGATCCGGGGGGCCCTAGCACAGATACGCAGTATTTT. Translation gives CASSQDPGGPSTDTQYF.

This clone turned up a few times. This chain links TRBV2 with TRBJ1-6, with a weak D call TRBD1 (5 bases). With 3 bases removed from V and 8 bases from J, the gap between germline ends came to 5 bases. Per the germline V gene, CDR1 is SNHLY and CDR2 is FYNNEI. This CDR3 has 12 residues. CDR3 DNA sequence: TGTGCCAGCAGTGACAGGGATTCACCCCTCCACTTT. Encoded protein: CASSDRDSPLHF.